This TCR beta chain is from a study of CD8+CD57+ T cells in acquired aplastic anemia. Genomic DNA, the template, was used for profiling of the TCR beta VDJ and CDR3. Each CDR3 protein is one row after TCRdb ran MiXCR on the reads. The table records about 210,000 distinct CDR3 sequences, 34% of them present only once. In germline, CDR1 is LNHDA, CDR2 SQIVND (reference sequence). Between the trimmed V and J ends, which lost 9 bases and 0 bases, there was a span of 14 bases. The CDR3 length is 14 residues. The clonotype originates from a human donor in good health, serving as a control. The sample taken for sequencing was sorted CD4+, CD8+, or CD8+CD57+ T cells (not recorded which) from PBMCs. The J gene is TRBJ1-2, the V gene TRBV19, with D unresolved. CDR3 sequence (DNA): TGTGCCAGCTCCTCAAGAGGACCTAACTATGGCTACACCTTC. Amino acids: CASSSRGPNYGYTF.